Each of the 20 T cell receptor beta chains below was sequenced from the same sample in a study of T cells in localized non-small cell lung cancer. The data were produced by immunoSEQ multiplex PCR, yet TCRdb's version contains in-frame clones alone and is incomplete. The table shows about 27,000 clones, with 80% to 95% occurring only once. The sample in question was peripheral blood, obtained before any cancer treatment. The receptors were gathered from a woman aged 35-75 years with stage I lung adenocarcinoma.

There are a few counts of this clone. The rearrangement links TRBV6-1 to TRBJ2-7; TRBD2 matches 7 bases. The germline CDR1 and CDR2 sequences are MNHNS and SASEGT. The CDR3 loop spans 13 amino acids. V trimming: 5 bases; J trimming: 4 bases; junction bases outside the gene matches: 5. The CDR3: CASSQRDGYEQYF. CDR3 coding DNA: TGTGCCAGCAGTCAGCGGGACGGATACGAGCAGTACTTC.

Here the CDR3 reads CASSPPAGENTEAFF. CDR3 nucleotide sequence: TGTGCCAGCAGTCCCCCCGCGGGGGAGAACACTGAAGCTTTCTTT. The J gene is TRBJ1-1, the V gene TRBV6-6, with TRBD1 as a possible D gene (5 bases). Germline CDR1 is MNHNY and CDR2 is SVGAGI (reference sequence). Trimming left V 5 bases short and J 1 base short, with 14 bases between. CDR3 length: 15 amino acids.

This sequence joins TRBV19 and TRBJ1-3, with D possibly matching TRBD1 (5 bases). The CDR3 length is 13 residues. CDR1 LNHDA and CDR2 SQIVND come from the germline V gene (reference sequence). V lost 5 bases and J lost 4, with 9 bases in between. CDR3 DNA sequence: TGTGCCAGTAGTCGAGGGGCCGGAAACACCATATATTTT. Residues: CASSRGAGNTIYF.

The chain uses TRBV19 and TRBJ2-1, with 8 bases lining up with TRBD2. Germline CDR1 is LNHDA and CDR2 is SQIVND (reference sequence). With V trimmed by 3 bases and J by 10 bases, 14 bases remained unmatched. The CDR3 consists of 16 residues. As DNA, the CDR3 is TGTGCCAGTAGTATTAGTAGCGGGATCGAGGCTCACGAGCAGTTCTTC. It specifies CASSISSGIEAHEQFF.

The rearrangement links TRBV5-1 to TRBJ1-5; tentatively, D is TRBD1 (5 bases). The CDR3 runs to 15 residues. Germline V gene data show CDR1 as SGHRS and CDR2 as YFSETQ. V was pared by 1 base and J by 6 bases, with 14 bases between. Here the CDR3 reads CASSLQTRGSQPQHF. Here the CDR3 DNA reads TGCGCCAGCAGCTTGCAGACGAGGGGTTCTCAGCCCCAGCATTTT.

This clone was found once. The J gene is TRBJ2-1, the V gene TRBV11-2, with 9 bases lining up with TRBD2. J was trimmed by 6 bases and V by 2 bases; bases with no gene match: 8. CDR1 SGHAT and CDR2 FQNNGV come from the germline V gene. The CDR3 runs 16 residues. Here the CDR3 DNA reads TGTGCCAGCAGCTTAAGAGGCAGCGGGAGGCGCAATGAGCAGTTCTTC. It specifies CASSLRGSGRRNEQFF.

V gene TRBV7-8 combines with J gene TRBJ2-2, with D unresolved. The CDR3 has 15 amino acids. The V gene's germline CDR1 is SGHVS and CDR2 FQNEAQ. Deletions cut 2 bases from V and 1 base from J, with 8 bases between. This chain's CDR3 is CASSLIVENTGELFF. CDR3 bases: TGTGCCAGCAGCTTAATAGTGGAGAACACCGGGGAGCTGTTTTTT.

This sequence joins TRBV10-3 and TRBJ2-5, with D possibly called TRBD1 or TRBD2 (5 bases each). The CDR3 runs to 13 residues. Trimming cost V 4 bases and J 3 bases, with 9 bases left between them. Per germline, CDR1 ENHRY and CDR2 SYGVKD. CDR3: CAISAGPEETQYF. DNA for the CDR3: TGTGCCATCAGTGCGGGGCCTGAAGAGACCCAGTACTTC.

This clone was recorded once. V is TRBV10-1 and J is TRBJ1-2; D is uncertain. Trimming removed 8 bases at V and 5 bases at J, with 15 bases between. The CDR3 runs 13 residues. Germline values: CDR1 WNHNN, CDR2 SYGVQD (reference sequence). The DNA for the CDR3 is TGCGCCAGCGTGCCCCTAAGGGATTATGGCTACACCTTC. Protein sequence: CASVPLRDYGYTF.

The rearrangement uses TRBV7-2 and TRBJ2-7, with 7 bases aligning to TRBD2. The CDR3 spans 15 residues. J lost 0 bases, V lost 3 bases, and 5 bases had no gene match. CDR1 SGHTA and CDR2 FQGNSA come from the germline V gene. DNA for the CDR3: TGTGCCAGCAGCTTGGCTAGCGGAGACTCCTACGAGCAGTACTTC. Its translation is CASSLASGDSYEQYF. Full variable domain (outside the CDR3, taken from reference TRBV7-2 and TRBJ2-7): GAGVSQSPSNKVTEKGKDVELRCDPISGHTALYWYRQSLGQGLEFLIYFQGNSAPDKSGLPSDRFSAERTGGSVSTLTIQRTQQEDSAVYLCASSLASGDSYEQYFGPGTRLTVT.

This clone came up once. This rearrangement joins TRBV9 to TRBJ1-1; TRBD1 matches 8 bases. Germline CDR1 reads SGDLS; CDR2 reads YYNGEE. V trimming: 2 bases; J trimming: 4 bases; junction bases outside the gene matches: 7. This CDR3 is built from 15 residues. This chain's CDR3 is CASSVALQGATEAFF. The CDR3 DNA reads TGTGCCAGCAGCGTGGCCCTTCAGGGGGCCACTGAAGCTTTCTTT.

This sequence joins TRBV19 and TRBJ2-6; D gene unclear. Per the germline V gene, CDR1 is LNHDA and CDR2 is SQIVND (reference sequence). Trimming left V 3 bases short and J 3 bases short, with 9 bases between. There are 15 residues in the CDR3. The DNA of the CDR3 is TGTGCCAGTAGTATTTTAGGAAATGGGGCCAACGTCCTGACTTTC. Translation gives CASSILGNGANVLTF.

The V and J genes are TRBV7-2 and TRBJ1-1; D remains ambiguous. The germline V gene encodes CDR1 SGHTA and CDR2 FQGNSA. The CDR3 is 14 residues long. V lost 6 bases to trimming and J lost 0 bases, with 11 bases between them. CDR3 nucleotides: TGTGCCAGCAGTCCTCCGGGCCTGAACACTGAAGCTTTCTTT. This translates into CASSPPGLNTEAFF. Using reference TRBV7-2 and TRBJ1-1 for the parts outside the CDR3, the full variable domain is GAGVSQSPSNKVTEKGKDVELRCDPISGHTALYWYRQSLGQGLEFLIYFQGNSAPDKSGLPSDRFSAERTGGSVSTLTIQRTQQEDSAVYLCASSPPGLNTEAFFGQGTRLTVV.

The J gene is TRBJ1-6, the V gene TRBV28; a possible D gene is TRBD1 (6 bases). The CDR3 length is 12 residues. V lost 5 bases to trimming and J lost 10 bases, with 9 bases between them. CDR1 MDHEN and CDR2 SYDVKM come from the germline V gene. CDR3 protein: CASSTGFSPLHF. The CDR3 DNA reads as TGTGCCAGCAGTACAGGGTTCTCACCCCTCCACTTT.

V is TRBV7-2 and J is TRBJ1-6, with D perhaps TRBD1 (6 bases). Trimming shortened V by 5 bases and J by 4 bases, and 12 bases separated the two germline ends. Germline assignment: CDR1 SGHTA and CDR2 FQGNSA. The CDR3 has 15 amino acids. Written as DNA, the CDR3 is TGTGCCAGCAGCCTCCTTACAGGGTATAATTCACCCCTCCACTTT. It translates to CASSLLTGYNSPLHF. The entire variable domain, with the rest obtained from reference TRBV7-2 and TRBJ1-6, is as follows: GAGVSQSPSNKVTEKGKDVELRCDPISGHTALYWYRQSLGQGLEFLIYFQGNSAPDKSGLPSDRFSAERTGGSVSTLTIQRTQQEDSAVYLCASSLLTGYNSPLHFGNGTRLTVT.

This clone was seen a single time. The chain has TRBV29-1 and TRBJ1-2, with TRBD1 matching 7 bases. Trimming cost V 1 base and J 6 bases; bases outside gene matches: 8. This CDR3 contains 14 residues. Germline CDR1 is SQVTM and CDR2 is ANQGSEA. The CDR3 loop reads CSVEAPGQPHGYTF. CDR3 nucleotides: TGCAGCGTTGAAGCGCCGGGACAGCCCCATGGCTACACCTTC.

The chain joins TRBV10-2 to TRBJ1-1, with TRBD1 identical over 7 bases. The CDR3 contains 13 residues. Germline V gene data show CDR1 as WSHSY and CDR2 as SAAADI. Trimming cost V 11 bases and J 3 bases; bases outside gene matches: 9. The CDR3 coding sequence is TGCGCCGTCGAGGGACAGCGGGACACTGAAGCTTTCTTT. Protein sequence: CAVEGQRDTEAFF.

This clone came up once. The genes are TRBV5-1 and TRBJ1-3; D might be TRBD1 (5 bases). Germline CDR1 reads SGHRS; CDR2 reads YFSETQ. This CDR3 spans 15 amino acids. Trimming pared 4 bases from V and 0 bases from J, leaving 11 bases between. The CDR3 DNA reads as TGCGCCAGCAGCCGGGACGGTAACTCTGGAAACACCATATATTTT. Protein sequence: CASSRDGNSGNTIYF. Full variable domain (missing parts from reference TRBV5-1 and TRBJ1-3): KAGVTQTPRYLIKTRGQQVTLSCSPISGHRSVSWYQQTPGQGLQFLFEYFSETQRNKGNFPGRFSGRQFSNSRSEMNVSTLELGDSALYLCASSRDGNSGNTIYFGEGSWLTVV.

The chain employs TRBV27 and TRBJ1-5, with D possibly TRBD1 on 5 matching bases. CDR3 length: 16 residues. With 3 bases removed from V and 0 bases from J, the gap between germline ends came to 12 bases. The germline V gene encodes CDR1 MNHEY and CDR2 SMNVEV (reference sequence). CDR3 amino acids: CASSFWGGGSNQPQHF. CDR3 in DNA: TGTGCCAGCAGTTTTTGGGGCGGAGGTAGCAATCAGCCCCAGCATTTT.

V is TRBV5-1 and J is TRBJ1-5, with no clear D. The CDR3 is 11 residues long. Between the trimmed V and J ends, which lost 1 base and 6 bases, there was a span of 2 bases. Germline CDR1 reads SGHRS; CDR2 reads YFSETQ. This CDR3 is CASSLRQPQHF. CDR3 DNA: TGCGCCAGCAGCTTGCGTCAGCCCCAGCATTTT.